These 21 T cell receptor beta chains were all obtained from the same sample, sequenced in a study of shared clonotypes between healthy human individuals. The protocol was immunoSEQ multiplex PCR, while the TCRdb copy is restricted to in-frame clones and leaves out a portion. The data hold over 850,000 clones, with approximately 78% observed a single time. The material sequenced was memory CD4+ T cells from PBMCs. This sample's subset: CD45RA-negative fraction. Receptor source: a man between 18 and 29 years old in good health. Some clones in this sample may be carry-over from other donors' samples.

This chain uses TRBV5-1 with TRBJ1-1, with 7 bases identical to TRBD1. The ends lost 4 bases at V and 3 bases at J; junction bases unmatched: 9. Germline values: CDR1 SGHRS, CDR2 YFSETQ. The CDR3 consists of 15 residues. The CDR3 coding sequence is TGCGCCAGCAGCCGACTCGACACAGGGGACACTGAAGCTTTCTTT. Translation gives CASSRLDTGDTEAFF.

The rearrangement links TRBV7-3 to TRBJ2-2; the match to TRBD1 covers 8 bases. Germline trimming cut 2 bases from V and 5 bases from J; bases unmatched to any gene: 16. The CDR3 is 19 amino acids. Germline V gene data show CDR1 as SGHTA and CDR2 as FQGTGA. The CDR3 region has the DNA TGTGCCAGCAGCTTATCACCCCTCCTACACAGGGGGGAAACCGGGGAGCTGTTTTTT. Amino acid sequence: CASSLSPLLHRGETGELFF.

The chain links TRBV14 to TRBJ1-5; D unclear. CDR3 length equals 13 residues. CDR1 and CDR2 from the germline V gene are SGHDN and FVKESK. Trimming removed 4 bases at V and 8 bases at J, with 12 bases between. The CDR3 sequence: CASSPKIWEPQHF. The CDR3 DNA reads TGTGCCAGCAGCCCGAAGATATGGGAGCCCCAGCATTTT.

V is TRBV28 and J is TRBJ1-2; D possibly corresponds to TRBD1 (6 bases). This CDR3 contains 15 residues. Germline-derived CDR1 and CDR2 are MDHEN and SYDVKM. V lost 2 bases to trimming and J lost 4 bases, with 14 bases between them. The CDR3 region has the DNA TGTGCCAGCAGTTTACTGGGGGGCGTGGGCTATGGCTACACCTTC. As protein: CASSLLGGVGYGYTF.

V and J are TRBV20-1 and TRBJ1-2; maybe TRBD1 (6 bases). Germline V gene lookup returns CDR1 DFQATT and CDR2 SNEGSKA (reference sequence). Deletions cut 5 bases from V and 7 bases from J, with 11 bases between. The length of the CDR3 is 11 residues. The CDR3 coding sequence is TGCAGTGCTCTGAAGGGGGGTGGCTACACCTTC. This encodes CSALKGGGYTF.

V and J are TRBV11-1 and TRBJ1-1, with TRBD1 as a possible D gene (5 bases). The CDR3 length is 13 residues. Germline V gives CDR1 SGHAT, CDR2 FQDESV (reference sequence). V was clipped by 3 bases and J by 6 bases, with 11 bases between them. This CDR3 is CASSLGEEAEAFF. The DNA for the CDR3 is TGTGCCAGCAGCTTGGGGGAGGAGGCTGAAGCTTTCTTT.

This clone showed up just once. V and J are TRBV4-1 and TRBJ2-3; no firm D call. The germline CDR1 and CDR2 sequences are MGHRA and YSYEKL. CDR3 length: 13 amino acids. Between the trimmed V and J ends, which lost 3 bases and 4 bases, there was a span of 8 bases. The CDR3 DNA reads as TGCGCCAGCAGCCAGCCAGGCGCAGATACGCAGTATTTT. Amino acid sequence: CASSQPGADTQYF.

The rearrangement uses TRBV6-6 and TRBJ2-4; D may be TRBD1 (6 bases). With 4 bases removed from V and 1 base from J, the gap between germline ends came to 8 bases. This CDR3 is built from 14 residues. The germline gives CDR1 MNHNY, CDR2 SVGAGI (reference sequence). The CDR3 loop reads CASSSDRAKNIQYF. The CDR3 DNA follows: TGTGCCAGCAGTTCCGACAGGGCCAAAAACATTCAGTACTTC.

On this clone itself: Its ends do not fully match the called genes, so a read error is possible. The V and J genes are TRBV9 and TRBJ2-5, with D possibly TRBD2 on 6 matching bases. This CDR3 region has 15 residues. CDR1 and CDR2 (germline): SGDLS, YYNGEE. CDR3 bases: TGTGCCGGCAGCGCAGGCGCGACTAGTGCAGAGACCCAGTACTTC. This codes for CAGSAGATSAETQYF.

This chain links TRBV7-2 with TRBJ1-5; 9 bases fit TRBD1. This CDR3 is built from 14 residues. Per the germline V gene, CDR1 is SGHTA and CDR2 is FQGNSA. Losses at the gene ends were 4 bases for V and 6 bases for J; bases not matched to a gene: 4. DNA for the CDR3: TGTGCCAGCAGCTCCGGGACAGGGCGTCAGCCCCAGCATTTT. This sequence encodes CASSSGTGRQPQHF.

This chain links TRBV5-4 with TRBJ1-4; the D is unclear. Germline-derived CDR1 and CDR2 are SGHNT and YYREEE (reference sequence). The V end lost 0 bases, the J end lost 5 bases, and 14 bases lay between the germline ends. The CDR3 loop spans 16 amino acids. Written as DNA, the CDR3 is TGTGCCAGCAGCTTGGATCCTTCTAGGCAGAATGAAAAACTGTTTTTT. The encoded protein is CASSLDPSRQNEKLFF. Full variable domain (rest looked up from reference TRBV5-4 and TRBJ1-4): ETGVTQSPTHLIKTRGQQVTLRCSSQSGHNTVSWYQQALGQGPQFIFQYYREEENGRGNFPPRFSGLQFPNYSSELNVNALELDDSALYLCASSLDPSRQNEKLFFGSGTQLSVL.

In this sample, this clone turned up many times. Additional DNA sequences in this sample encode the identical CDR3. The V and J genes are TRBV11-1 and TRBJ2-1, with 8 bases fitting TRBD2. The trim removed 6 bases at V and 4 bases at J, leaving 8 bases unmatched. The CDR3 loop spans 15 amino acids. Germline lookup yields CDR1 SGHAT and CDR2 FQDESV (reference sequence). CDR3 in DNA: TGTGCCAGCAGGCCCGGACTAGCAAGTTACAATGAGCAGTTCTTC. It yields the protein CASRPGLASYNEQFF.

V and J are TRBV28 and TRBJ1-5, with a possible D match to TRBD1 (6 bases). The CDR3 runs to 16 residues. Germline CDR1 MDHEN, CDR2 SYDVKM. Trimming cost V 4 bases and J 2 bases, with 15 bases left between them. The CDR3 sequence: CASSSPRAGGNQPQHF. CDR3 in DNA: TGTGCCAGCAGTTCCCCTAGGGCAGGGGGCAATCAGCCCCAGCATTTT.

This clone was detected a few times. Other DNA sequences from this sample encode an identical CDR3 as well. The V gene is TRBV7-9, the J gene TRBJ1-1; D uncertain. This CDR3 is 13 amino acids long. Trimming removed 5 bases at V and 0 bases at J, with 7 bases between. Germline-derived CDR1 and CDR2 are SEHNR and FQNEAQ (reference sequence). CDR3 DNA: TGTGCCAGCAGCCCTGGACTGAACACTGAAGCTTTCTTT. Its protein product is CASSPGLNTEAFF.

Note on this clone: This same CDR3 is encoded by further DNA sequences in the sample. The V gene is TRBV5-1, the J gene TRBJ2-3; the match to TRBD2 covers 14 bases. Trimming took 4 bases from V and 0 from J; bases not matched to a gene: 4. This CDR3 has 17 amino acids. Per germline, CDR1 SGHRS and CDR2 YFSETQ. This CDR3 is CASSLGTSGRSTDTQYF. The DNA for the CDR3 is TGCGCCAGCAGCCTAGGGACTAGCGGGAGAAGCACAGATACGCAGTATTTT.

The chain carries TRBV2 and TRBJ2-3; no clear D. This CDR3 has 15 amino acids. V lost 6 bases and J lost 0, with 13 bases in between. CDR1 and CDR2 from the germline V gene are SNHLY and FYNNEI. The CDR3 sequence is CASRGWGTSTDTQYF. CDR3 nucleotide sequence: TGTGCCAGCAGGGGGTGGGGAACTAGCACAGATACGCAGTATTTT. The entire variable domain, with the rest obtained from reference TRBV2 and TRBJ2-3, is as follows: EPEVTQTPSHQVTQMGQEVILRCVPISNHLYFYWYRQILGQKVEFLVSFYNNEISEKSEIFDDQFSVERPDGSNFTLKIRSTKLEDSAMYFCASRGWGTSTDTQYFGPGTRLTVL.

CDR3 DNA sequence: TGTGCCAGCAGTTACGAACCGCAGTCGACCCAGTACTTC. This encodes CASSYEPQSTQYF. The chain is built from TRBV6-6 and TRBJ2-5; the D is unclear. Trimming left V 2 bases short and J 7 bases short, with 11 bases between. CDR3 length: 13 residues. Germline CDR1 and CDR2: MNHNY and SVGAGI (reference sequence).

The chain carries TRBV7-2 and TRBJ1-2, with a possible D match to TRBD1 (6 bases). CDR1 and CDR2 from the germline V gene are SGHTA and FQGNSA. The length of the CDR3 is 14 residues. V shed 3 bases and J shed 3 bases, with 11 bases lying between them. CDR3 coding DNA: TGTGCCAGCAGCTTCCCTGGGGGCGACTATGGCTACACCTTC. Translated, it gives CASSFPGGDYGYTF.

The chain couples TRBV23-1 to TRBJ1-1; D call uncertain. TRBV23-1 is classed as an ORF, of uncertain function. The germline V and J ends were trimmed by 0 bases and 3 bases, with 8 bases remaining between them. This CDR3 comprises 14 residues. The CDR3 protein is CASSQSEADTEAFF. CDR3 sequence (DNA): TGCGCCAGCAGTCAATCGGAAGCCGACACTGAAGCTTTCTTT.

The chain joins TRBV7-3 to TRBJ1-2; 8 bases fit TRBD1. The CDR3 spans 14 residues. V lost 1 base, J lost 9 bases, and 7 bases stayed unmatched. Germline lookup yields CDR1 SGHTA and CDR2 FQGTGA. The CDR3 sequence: CASSLKGQGTRYTF. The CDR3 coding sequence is TGTGCCAGCAGCTTAAAAGGACAGGGTACCCGCTACACCTTC.

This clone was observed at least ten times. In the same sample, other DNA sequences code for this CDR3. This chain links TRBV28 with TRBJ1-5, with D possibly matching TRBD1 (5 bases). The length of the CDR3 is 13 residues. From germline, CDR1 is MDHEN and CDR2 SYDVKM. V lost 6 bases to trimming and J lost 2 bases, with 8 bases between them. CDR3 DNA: TGTGCCAGCAGCCGGGGGGGCAATCAGCCCCAGCATTTT. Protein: CASSRGGNQPQHF. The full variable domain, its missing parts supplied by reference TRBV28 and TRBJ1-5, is DVKVTQSSRYLVKRTGEKVFLECVQDMDHENMFWYRQDPGLGLRLIYFSYDVKMKEKGDIPEGYSVSREKKERFSLILESASTNQTSMYLCASSRGGNQPQHFGDGTRLSIL.